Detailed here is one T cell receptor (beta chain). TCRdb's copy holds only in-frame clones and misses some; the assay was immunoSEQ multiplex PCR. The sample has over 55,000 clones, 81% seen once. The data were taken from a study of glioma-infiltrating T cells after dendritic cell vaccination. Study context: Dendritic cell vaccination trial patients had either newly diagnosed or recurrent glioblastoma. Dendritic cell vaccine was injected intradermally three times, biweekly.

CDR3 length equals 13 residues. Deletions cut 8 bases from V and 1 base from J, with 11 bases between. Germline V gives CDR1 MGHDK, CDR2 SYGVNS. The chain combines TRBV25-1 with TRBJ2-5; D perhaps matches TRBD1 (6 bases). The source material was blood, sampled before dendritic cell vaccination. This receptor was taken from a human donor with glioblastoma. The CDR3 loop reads CASSRGSQETQYF. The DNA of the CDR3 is TGTGCCAGCTCCAGGGGTAGCCAAGAGACCCAGTACTTC.